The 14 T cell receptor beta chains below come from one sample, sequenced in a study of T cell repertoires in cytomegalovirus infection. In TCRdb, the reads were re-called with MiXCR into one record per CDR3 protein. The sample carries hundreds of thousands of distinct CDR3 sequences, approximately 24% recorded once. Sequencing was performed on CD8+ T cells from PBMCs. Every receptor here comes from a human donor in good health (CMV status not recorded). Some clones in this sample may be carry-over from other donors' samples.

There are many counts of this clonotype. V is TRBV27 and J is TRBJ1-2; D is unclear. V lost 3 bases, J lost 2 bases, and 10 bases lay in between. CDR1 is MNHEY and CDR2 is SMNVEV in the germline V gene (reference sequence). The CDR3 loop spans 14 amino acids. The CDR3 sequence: CASSLSRGNYGYTF. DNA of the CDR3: TGTGCCAGCAGTTTGAGTCGTGGGAACTATGGCTACACCTTC.

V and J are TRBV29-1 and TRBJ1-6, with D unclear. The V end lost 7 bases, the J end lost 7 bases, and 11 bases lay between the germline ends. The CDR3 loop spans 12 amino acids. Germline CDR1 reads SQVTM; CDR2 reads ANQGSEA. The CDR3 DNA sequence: TGCAGCGCCGGCTCGGGGAATTCACCCCTCCACTTT. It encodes CSAGSGNSPLHF.

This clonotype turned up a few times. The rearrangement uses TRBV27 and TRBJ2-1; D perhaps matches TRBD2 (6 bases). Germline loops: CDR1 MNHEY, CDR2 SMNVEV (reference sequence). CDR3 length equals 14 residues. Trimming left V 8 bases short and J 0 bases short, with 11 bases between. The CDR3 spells CASGGTTSYNEQFF. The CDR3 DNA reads TGTGCCAGCGGGGGGACCACCTCCTACAATGAGCAGTTCTTC.

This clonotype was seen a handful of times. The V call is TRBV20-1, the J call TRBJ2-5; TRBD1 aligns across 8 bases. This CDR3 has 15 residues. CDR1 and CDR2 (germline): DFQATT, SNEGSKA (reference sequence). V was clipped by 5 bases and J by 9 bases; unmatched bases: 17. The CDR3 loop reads CSALDSGTGDRPQYF. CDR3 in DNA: TGCAGTGCTCTTGACTCCGGGACAGGAGACCGTCCCCAGTACTTC.

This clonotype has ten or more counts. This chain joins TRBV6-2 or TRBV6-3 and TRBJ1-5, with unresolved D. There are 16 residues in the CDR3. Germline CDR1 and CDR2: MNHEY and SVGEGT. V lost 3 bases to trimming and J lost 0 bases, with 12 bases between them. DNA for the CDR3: TGTGCCAGCAGTTATGGGCCAGAGACTAGCAATCAGCCCCAGCATTTT. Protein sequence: CASSYGPETSNQPQHF.

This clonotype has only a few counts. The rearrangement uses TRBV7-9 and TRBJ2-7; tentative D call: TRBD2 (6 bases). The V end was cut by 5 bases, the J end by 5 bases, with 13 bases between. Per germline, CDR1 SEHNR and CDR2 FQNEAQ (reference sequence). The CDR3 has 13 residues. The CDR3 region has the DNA TGTGCCAGCAGCCCCCCGACGGGGGACGAGCAGTACGTC. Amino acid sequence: CASSPPTGDEQYV.

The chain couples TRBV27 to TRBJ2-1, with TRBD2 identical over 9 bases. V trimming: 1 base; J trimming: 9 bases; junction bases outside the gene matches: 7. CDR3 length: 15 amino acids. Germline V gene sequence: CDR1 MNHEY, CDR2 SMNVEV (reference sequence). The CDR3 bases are TGTGCCAGCAGTTTATACCCTAGCGGGGATATTGAGCAGTTCTTC. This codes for CASSLYPSGDIEQFF.

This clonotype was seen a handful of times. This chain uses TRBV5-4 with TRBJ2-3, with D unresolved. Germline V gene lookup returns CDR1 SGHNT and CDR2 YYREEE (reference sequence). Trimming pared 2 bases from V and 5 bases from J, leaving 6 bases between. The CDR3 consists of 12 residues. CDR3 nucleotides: TGTGCCAGCAGCTTAAAGGGAGATACGCAGTATTTT. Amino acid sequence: CASSLKGDTQYF.

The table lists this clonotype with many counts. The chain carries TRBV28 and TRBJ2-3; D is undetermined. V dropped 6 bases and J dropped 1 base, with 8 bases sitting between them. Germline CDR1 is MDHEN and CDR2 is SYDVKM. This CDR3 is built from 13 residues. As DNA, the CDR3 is TGTGCCAGCAGCGGTCGGGGCACAGATACGCAGTATTTT. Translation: CASSGRGTDTQYF.

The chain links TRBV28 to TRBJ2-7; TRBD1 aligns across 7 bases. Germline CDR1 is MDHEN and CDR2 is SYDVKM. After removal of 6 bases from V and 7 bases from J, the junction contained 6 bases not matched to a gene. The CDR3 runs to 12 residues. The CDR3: CASSRDREEQYV. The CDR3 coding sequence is TGTGCCAGCAGCCGCGACAGGGAAGAGCAGTACGTC.

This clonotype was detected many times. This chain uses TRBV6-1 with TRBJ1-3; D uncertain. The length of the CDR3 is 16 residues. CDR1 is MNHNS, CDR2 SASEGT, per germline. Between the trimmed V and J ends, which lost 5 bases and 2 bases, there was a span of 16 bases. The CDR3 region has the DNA TGTGCCAGCAGTCTCTCCCGCTCAGGAGCTGGAAACACCATATATTTT. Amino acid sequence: CASSLSRSGAGNTIYF.

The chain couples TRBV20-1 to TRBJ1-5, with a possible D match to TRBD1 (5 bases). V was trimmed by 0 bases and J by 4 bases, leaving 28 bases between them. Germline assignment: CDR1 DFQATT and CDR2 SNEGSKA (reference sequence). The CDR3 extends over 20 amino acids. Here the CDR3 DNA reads TGCAGTGCTAGAGATGAAAGGTGGGGGGACTTCGGGGAAAAGAATCAGCCCCAGCATTTT. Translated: CSARDERWGDFGEKNQPQHF.

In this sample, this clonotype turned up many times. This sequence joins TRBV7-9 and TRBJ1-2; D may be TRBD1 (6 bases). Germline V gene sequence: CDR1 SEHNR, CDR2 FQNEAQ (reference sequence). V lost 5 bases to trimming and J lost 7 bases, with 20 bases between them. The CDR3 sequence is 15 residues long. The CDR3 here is CASSPGEGVRPGYTF. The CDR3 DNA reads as TGTGCCAGCAGCCCCGGGGAGGGGGTGAGGCCTGGCTACACCTTC.

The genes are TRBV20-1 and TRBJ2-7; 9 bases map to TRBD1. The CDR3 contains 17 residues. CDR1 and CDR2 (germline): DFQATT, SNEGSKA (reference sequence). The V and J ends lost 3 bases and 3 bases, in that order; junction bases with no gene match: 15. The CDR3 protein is CSASIPGQGRSGYEQYF. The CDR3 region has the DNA TGCAGTGCTAGTATCCCCGGACAGGGGCGGAGTGGCTACGAGCAGTACTTC.